The clone carrying this T cell receptor (beta chain) appeared a single time. Its antigen is not known. The CDR3 consists of 14 residues. The V gene's germline CDR1 is MNHEY and CDR2 SVGAGI. V lost 5 bases, J lost 2 bases, and 13 bases lay in between. Using immunoSEQ multiplex PCR, the repertoire was profiled, and TCRdb retains in-frame clones only, with some absent. The sample carries hundreds of thousands of clones, more than 75% recorded once. The treatment denotes: over 15 received Ad26.COV2.S at low or high dose, single or two shots; about 5 received placebo; per-sample allocation not given. The samples date from day 63 after the first vaccine or placebo injection. This sample was included in a study of Ad26.COV2.S vaccination and SARS-CoV-2 variants. In the study overall: The donor participated in the COV1001 trial, in its Ad26.COV2.S arm. Once or twice, 56 days apart, Ad26.COV2.S was delivered intramuscularly. The study, taken as a whole, reports: Substantial breadth was reported for post-vaccination spike-specific CD8+ and CD4+ T cells.

The TCR was taken from a person between 18 and 65 years old who received the Ad26.COV2.S COVID-19 vaccine or a placebo. The source was peripheral blood, collected in a trial of Ad26.COV2.S vaccine versus placebo. The chain joins TRBV6-5 to TRBJ2-7; the D call may be TRBD1 or TRBD2 (5 bases each). CDR3 amino acids: CASSPGPGPYEQYF. The CDR3 coding sequence is TGTGCCAGCAGTCCGGGACCCGGGCCCTACGAGCAGTACTTC.